These T cell receptor beta chains were read from a single sample in a study of blood T cell repertoires in COVID-19. The data were produced by immunoSEQ multiplex PCR, yet TCRdb's version contains in-frame clones alone and is incomplete. The sample includes some 76,000 clones, around nine tenths of them seen just once. Sequences were obtained from peripheral blood. The receptors come from a man aged 55 to 69 with acute or convalescent COVID-19. Both conserved end residues are part of each CDR3. The D gene is left open where the match is weak. Clone size is shown for a subset of rows, as once, few, many or a class of expanded clone.

size: .; V: TRBV10-1; J: TRBJ2-1; length: 16; D: TRBD2; CDR3: CASSATSGTGYNEQFF; DNA: TGCGCCAGCAGTGCGACTAGCGGGACGGGCTACAATGAGCAGTTCTTC
size: .; V: TRBV4-1; J: TRBJ1-6; length: 20; D: .; CDR3: CASSLSSLSGQSSYNSPLHF; DNA: TGCGCCAGCAGCCTCAGCTCTCTATCAGGTCAGAGCTCCTATAATTCACCCCTCCACTTT
size: .; V: TRBV3-1/TRBV3-2; J: TRBJ2-7; length: 12; D: TRBD1; CDR3: CASSSTGGEQYF; DNA: TGTGCCAGCAGCTCCACAGGGGGCGAGCAGTACTTC
size: .; V: TRBV21-1; J: TRBJ2-3; length: 14; D: .; CDR3: CASSTSGGSDTQYF; DNA: TGTGCCAGCAGCACGAGCGGGGGCTCAGATACGCAGTATTTT
size: .; V: TRBV30; J: TRBJ2-2; length: 14; D: .; CDR3: CAWPGHINTGELFF; DNA: TGTGCCTGGCCCGGACACATCAACACCGGGGAGCTGTTTTTT
size: .; V: TRBV5-1; J: TRBJ1-4; length: 16; D: .; CDR3: CASSWTLQGTNEKLFF; DNA: TGCGCCAGCAGCTGGACACTCCAAGGAACTAATGAAAAACTGTTTTTT
size: few; V: TRBV27; J: TRBJ1-5; length: 13; D: .; CDR3: CASRYRGNQPQHF; DNA: TGTGCCAGCAGATATCGGGGCAATCAGCCCCAGCATTTT
size: .; V: TRBV27; J: TRBJ2-1; length: 16; D: TRBD1; CDR3: CASSTYRDRVGNEQFF; DNA: TGTGCCAGCAGTACGTACCGGGACAGGGTGGGAAATGAGCAGTTCTTC
size: few; V: TRBV7-3; J: TRBJ2-3; length: 15; D: TRBD2; CDR3: CASSQSGGATDTQYF; DNA: TGTGCCAGCAGCCAAAGCGGGGGGGCAACAGATACGCAGTATTTT
size: .; V: TRBV5-4; J: TRBJ1-2; length: 15; D: TRBD1; CDR3: CASSQNGQGSRGYTF; DNA: TGTGCCAGCAGCCAAAACGGACAGGGGTCGCGTGGCTACACCTTC
size: .; V: TRBV10-3; J: TRBJ2-5; length: 17; D: .; CDR3: CAISQPPNRDYQETQYF; DNA: TGTGCCATCAGTCAACCCCCAAACCGGGACTACCAAGAGACCCAGTACTTC
size: few; V: TRBV24-1; J: TRBJ2-7; length: 14; D: .; CDR3: CATTEGGKAYEQYF; DNA: TGTGCCACCACTGAGGGGGGAAAGGCCTACGAGCAGTACTTC
size: .; V: TRBV10-1; J: TRBJ1-1; length: 14; D: .; CDR3: CASSETPSNTEAFF; DNA: TGCGCCAGCAGTGAGACACCCTCGAACACTGAAGCTTTCTTT
size: .; V: TRBV5-1; J: TRBJ1-5; length: 16; D: TRBD1; CDR3: CASSLGDRGPDQPQHF; DNA: TGCGCCAGCAGCTTAGGGGACAGGGGCCCCGATCAGCCCCAGCATTTT
size: .; V: TRBV10-3; J: TRBJ2-5; length: 16; D: .; CDR3: CAISLQASGVGETQYF; DNA: TGTGCCATCAGTCTCCAGGCCTCAGGGGTAGGCGAGACCCAGTACTTC
size: .; V: TRBV3-1/TRBV3-2; J: TRBJ1-6; length: 17; D: .; CDR3: CASSQETGGTYNSPLHF; DNA: TGTGCCAGCAGCCAAGAAACGGGGGGGACCTATAATTCACCCCTCCACTTT
size: .; V: TRBV24-1; J: TRBJ1-4; length: 14; D: .; CDR3: CATSEPGTNEKLFF; DNA: TGTGCCACCTCTGAGCCGGGAACTAATGAAAAACTGTTTTTT
size: .; V: TRBV27; J: TRBJ2-7; length: 13; D: TRBD1; CDR3: CASSDRGQDEQYF; DNA: TGTGCCAGCAGCGACAGGGGGCAGGACGAGCAGTACTTC
size: .; V: TRBV12-3/TRBV12-4; J: TRBJ1-2; length: 12; D: TRBD1; CDR3: CATWTGGYGYTF; DNA: TGTGCCACCTGGACAGGGGGCTATGGCTACACCTTC
size: .; V: TRBV6-1; J: TRBJ1-1; length: 13; D: TRBD1; CDR3: CASRRQGNTEAFF; DNA: TGTGCCAGCAGAAGACAGGGGAACACTGAAGCTTTCTTT
size: few; V: TRBV2; J: TRBJ2-7; length: 14; D: TRBD2; CDR3: CASRQGLARYEQYF; DNA: TGTGCCAGCAGGCAGGGACTAGCGCGTTACGAGCAGTACTTC
size: few; V: TRBV5-1; J: TRBJ1-3; length: 14; D: .; CDR3: CASSQTVSGNTIYF; DNA: TGCGCCAGCAGCCAGACAGTTTCTGGAAACACCATATATTTT
size: .; V: TRBV21-1; J: TRBJ2-7; length: 18; D: .; CDR3: CASPDRDREFRVTYEQYF; DNA: TGTGCCAGCCCTGATCGGGACAGGGAATTTCGGGTTACCTACGAGCAGTACTTC
size: .; V: TRBV5-6; J: TRBJ1-3; length: 15; D: TRBD1; CDR3: CASSYTRGSGNTIYF; DNA: TGTGCCAGCAGTTATACCAGGGGGTCAGGAAACACCATATATTTT
size: few; V: TRBV7-3; J: TRBJ2-3; length: 15; D: .; CDR3: CASSQGGDRTDTQYF; DNA: TGTGCCAGCAGCCAAGGCGGGGATAGAACAGATACGCAGTATTTT
size: .; V: TRBV5-4; J: TRBJ2-3; length: 15; D: TRBD1; CDR3: CASSLDRGQTDTQYF; DNA: TGTGCCAGCAGCTTGGACAGGGGGCAAACAGATACGCAGTATTTT
size: .; V: TRBV27; J: TRBJ2-3; length: 17; D: TRBD2; CDR3: CASSAIMAGGRTDTQYF; DNA: TGTGCCAGCAGTGCGATAATGGCGGGGGGACGCACAGATACGCAGTATTTT
size: .; V: TRBV11-2; J: TRBJ2-5; length: 13; D: .; CDR3: CASSWNRLGAQYF; DNA: TGTGCCAGCAGCTGGAACCGTCTAGGGGCCCAGTACTTC
size: .; V: TRBV7-9; J: TRBJ1-5; length: 14; D: .; CDR3: CASGGQFSNQPQHF; DNA: TGTGCCAGCGGTGGACAGTTTAGCAATCAGCCCCAGCATTTT
size: .; V: TRBV9; J: TRBJ2-1; length: 15; D: .; CDR3: CASSVATSSYNEQFF; DNA: TGTGCCAGCAGCGTAGCTACGAGCTCCTACAATGAGCAGTTCTTC
size: .; V: TRBV15; J: TRBJ2-1; length: 19; D: TRBD1; CDR3: CATSRDLIGFGTGGNEQFF; DNA: TGTGCCACCAGCAGAGATCTTATCGGATTCGGGACAGGGGGCAATGAGCAGTTCTTC
size: .; V: TRBV5-4; J: TRBJ1-3; length: 15; D: .; CDR3: CASSLDQGQGNTIYF; DNA: TGTGCCAGCAGCTTGGATCAGGGCCAAGGAAACACCATATATTTT
size: once; V: TRBV5-5; J: TRBJ2-5; length: 15; D: TRBD1; CDR3: CASSLVDRGRETQYF; DNA: TGTGCCAGCAGCTTGGTGGACAGGGGGCGAGAGACCCAGTACTTC
size: .; V: TRBV5-5; J: TRBJ2-2; length: 16; D: TRBD1; CDR3: CASSIETGKNTGELFF; DNA: TGTGCCAGCAGCATAGAGACAGGGAAAAACACCGGGGAGCTGTTTTTT
size: .; V: TRBV6-6; J: TRBJ1-2; length: 12; D: .; CDR3: CASMGGLRGYTF; DNA: TGTGCCAGCATGGGGGGGTTGCGGGGCTACACCTTC
size: .; V: TRBV3-1/TRBV3-2; J: TRBJ1-5; length: 14; D: .; CDR3: CASSPNYSNQPQHF; DNA: TGTGCCAGCAGCCCAAACTATAGCAATCAGCCCCAGCATTTT
size: .; V: TRBV21-1; J: TRBJ2-1; length: 16; D: .; CDR3: CASSNSLRGGYNEQFF; DNA: TGTGCCAGCAGCAATTCCCTCCGGGGGGGATACAATGAGCAGTTCTTC
size: .; V: TRBV28; J: TRBJ1-2; length: 12; D: .; CDR3: CASSDREVSYTF; DNA: TGTGCCAGCAGCGACCGGGAAGTAAGCTACACCTTC
size: .; V: TRBV5-1; J: TRBJ2-7; length: 14; D: .; CDR3: CASSLDGRVYEQYF; DNA: TGCGCCAGCAGCTTGGATGGCAGGGTCTACGAGCAGTACTTC
size: .; V: TRBV7-8; J: TRBJ1-5; length: 15; D: .; CDR3: CASSFTEQRNQPQHF; DNA: TGTGCCAGCAGTTTTACGGAACAGCGCAATCAGCCCCAGCATTTT
size: .; V: TRBV5-1; J: TRBJ2-3; length: 14; D: TRBD2; CDR3: CASSFTSDTDTQYF; DNA: TGCGCCAGCAGTTTTACTAGCGACACAGATACGCAGTATTTT
size: .; V: TRBV6-1; J: TRBJ2-5; length: 14; D: TRBD2; CDR3: CASSRLAGVETQYF; DNA: TGTGCCAGCAGCCGACTAGCGGGGGTGGAGACCCAGTACTTC
size: few; V: TRBV29-1; J: TRBJ1-1; length: 15; D: TRBD1; CDR3: CSVGERTGLNTEAFF; DNA: TGCAGCGTTGGGGAACGGACAGGCCTGAACACTGAAGCTTTCTTT
size: .; V: TRBV6-6; J: TRBJ1-2; length: 10; D: .; CDR3: CASQKNGYTF; DNA: TGTGCCAGCCAGAAGAATGGCTACACCTTC
size: .; V: TRBV5-1; J: TRBJ2-1; length: 14; D: TRBD2; CDR3: CASSFTLAGDEQFF; DNA: TGCGCCAGCAGCTTTACACTAGCGGGCGATGAGCAGTTCTTC